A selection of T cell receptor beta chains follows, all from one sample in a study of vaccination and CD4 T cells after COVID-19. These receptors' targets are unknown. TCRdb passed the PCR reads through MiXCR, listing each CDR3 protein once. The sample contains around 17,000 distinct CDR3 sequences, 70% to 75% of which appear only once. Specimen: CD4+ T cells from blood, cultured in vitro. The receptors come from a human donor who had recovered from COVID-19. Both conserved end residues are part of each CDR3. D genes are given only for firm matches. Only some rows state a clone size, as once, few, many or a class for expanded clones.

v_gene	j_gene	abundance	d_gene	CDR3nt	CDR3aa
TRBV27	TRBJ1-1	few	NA	TGTGCCAGCAGTTTACAGGGGAGGACTGAAGCTTTCTTT	CASSLQGRTEAFF
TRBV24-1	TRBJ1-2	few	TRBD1	TGTGCCACCAGTGACCCCGGACAGGTTAACTATGGCTACACCTTC	CATSDPGQVNYGYTF
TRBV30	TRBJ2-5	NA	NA	TGTGCCTGGAGTTCTCGTATGGGGGAAACCCAGTACTTC	CAWSSRMGETQYF
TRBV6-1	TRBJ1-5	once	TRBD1	TGTGCCAGCAATCCAAGTGGGACAGGGGGCCAGCCCCAGCATTTT	CASNPSGTGGQPQHF
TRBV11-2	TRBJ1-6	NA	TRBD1	TGTGCCAGCAGCCCATGGGACAGGGCCGTAGGGAATTCACCCCTCCACTTT	CASSPWDRAVGNSPLHF
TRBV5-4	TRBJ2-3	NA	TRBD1	TGTGCCAGCAGCTGGACAGGGGTTGGCACAGATACGCAGTATTTT	CASSWTGVGTDTQYF
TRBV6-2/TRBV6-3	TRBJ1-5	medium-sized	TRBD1	TGTGCCACTCAGGACAGGGCCGGGTGGAACAATCAGCCCCAGCATTTT	CATQDRAGWNNQPQHF
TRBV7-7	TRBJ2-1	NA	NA	TGTGCCAGCAGCTTGCACCCCACGTCGGGTGAGCAGTTCTTC	CASSLHPTSGEQFF
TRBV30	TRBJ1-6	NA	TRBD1	TGTGCCTGGGGGACAGGGACATATAATTCACCCCTCCACTTT	CAWGTGTYNSPLHF
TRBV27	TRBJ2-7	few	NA	TGTGCCAGCAGTCCCCTTAGGACCCATTCCTACGAGCAGTACTTC	CASSPLRTHSYEQYF
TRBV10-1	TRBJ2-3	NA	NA	TGCGCCAGCAGTGAAGGCAGGGTCACAGATACGCAGTATTTT	CASSEGRVTDTQYF
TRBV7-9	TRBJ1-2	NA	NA	TGTGCCAGCAGCTTAGATCGGCCGGGGAGGGGGGCGACTGGCTACACCTTC	CASSLDRPGRGATGYTF
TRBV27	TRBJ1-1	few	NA	TGTGCCAGCAGAGGGGGGCCCGGGTACACTGAAGCTTTCTTT	CASRGGPGYTEAFF
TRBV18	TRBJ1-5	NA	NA	TGTGCCAGCTCGGACAGCTTCAATCAGCCCCAGCATTTT	CASSDSFNQPQHF
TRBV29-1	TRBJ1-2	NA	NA	TGCAGCGTTGAAGACAAACCGACAGGCCACTATGGCTACACCTTC	CSVEDKPTGHYGYTF
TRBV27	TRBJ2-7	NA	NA	TGTGCCAGCAGCCGGGGACTTCAGGGGCCCTACGAGCAGTACTTC	CASSRGLQGPYEQYF
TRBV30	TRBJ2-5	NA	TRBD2	TGTGCCTGGAGTACTAGCGGGGGGGAAGAGACCCAGTACTTC	CAWSTSGGEETQYF
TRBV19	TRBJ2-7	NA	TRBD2	TGTGCCAGTAGTATGTCCCTGGGTAGTGGTCGCGGGGGGGCCTCCTACGAGCAGTACTTC	CASSMSLGSGRGGASYEQYF
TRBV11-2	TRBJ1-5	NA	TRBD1	TGTGCCAGCAGCTTAGAAACAGGGGGCAATCAGCCCCAGCATTTT	CASSLETGGNQPQHF
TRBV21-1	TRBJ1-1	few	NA	TGTGCCAGCAGCAAATTAGGGATAGACACTGAAGCTTTCTTT	CASSKLGIDTEAFF
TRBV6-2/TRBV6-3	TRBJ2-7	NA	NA	TGTGCCAGCATGAGGGGGGCAACCTACGAGCAGTACTTC	CASMRGATYEQYF
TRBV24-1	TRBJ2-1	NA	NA	TGTGCCACCAGTGATTTGCTGGCTCCTGAGCAGTTCTTC	CATSDLLAPEQFF
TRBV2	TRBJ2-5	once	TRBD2	TGTGCCAGCAGTGAGGAGGGCGGGGGGCCCTATGAGACCCAGTACTTC	CASSEEGGGPYETQYF
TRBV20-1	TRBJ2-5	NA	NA	TGCAGTGCTTTCCCGGGACTTCAAGAGACCCAGTACTTC	CSAFPGLQETQYF
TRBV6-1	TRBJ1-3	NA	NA	TGTGCCAGCAGTGTTCGTGCAGGCGGCGGAAACACCATATATTTT	CASSVRAGGGNTIYF
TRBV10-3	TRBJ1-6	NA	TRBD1	TGTGCCATCAGTGGGGGACAGGGGGGCCCAAATTCACCCCTCCACTTT	CAISGGQGGPNSPLHF
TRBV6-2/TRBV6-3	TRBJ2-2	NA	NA	TGTGCCAGCAGCCTCGGACAGACCGGGGAGCTGTTTTTT	CASSLGQTGELFF
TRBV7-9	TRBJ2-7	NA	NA	TGTGCCAGCAGCTCAAAGACAATTTCCTACGAGCAGTACTTC	CASSSKTISYEQYF
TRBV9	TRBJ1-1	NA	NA	TGTGCCAGCAGCGTCGGCGCTGGTCTGGTGAACACTGAAGCTTTCTTT	CASSVGAGLVNTEAFF
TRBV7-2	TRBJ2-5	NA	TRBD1	TGTGCCAGCAGCTTAGTTGGGACAGTTGAAGAGACCCAGTACTTC	CASSLVGTVEETQYF
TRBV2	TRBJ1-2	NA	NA	TGTGCCAGCAGTGTCCCTTCGTCGGGGCTCTATGGCTACACCTTC	CASSVPSSGLYGYTF
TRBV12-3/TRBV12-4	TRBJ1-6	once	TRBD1	TGTGCCAGCAGCCGGGACAGAGGTTCACCCCTCCACTTT	CASSRDRGSPLHF
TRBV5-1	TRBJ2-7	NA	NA	TGCGCCAGCAGCAGGAGGGGCGAGCAGTACTTC	CASSRRGEQYF
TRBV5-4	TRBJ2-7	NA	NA	TGTGCCAGCAGCTTGGCCGGTCAGTCCCACGAGCAGTACTTC	CASSLAGQSHEQYF
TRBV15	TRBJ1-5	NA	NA	TGTGCCACCAGCAGGGGTAACCGGGGAGAGGGCAATCAGCCCCAGCATTTT	CATSRGNRGEGNQPQHF
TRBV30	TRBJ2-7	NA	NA	TGTGCCTGGACCCCCAGGGGGGCTAGGGGTGAGCAGTACTTC	CAWTPRGARGEQYF
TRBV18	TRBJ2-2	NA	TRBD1	TGTGCCAGCTCACCTCGGGGACAGGCGAACACCGGGGAGCTGTTTTTT	CASSPRGQANTGELFF
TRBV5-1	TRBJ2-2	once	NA	TGCGCCAGCAGCCTACAGGGAAAAGGGCCCGGGGAGCTGTTTTTT	CASSLQGKGPGELFF
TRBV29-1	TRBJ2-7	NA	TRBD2	TGCAGCGGGACTAGCGGGGGGACCTACGAGCAGTACTTC	CSGTSGGTYEQYF
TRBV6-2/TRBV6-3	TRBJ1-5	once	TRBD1	TGTGCCAGCAGTGCCCGAGGGGGCCGGCAGCCCCAGCATTTT	CASSARGGRQPQHF
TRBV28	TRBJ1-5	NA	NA	TGTGCCAGCAGTTTAGGGGACCGGCGGGCGCAATGGCAGCCCCAGCATTTT	CASSLGDRRAQWQPQHF
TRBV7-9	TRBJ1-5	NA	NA	TGTGCCAGCAGCTTAACGGGAGACCATCAGCCCCAGCATTTT	CASSLTGDHQPQHF